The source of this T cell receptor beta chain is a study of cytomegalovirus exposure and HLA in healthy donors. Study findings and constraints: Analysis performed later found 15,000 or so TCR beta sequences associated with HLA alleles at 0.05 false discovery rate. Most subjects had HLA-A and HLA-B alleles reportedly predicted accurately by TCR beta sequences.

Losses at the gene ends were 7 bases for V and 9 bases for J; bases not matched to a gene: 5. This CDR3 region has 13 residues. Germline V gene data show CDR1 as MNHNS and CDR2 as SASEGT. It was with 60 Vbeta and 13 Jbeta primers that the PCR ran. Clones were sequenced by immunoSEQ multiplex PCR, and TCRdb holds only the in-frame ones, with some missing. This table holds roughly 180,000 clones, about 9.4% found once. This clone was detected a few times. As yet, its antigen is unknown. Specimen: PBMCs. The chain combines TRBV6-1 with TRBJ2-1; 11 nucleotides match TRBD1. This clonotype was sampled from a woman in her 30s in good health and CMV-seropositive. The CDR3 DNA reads TGTGCCAGCATCCGGGACAGGGGGGGTGAGCAGTTCTTC. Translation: CASIRDRGGEQFF.